Listed here are 2 T cell receptor beta chains from one sample, sequenced in a study of PD-1 blockade in classical Hodgkin lymphoma. Repertoires were generated with immunoSEQ multiplex PCR, while TCRdb's copy carries only in-frame clones and drops some. The sample holds tens of thousands of clones, around 78% seen once. Every single patient, without exception, relapsed after autologous stem cell transplantation, and brentuximab vedotin exposure varied. Source: peripheral blood mononuclear cells (PBMCs), taken before the second cycle of nivolumab. The receptor source for this set is a human donor with classical Hodgkin lymphoma.

This clone was counted a few times. This sequence joins TRBV7-6 and TRBJ1-1; D may be TRBD1 (5 bases). V lost 2 bases, J lost 2 bases, and 9 bases lay in between. This CDR3 is 14 amino acids long. Germline-derived CDR1 and CDR2 are SGHVS and FNYEAQ. CDR3 in DNA: TGTGCCAGCAGCTTACAGGGCGGAAACACTGAAGCTTTCTTT. Protein: CASSLQGGNTEAFF.

This chain links TRBV28 with TRBJ2-7; D not certain. V lost 8 bases to trimming and J lost 5 bases, with 22 bases between them. This CDR3 spans 15 amino acids. Germline CDR1 is MDHEN and CDR2 is SYDVKM. CDR3 coding DNA: TGTGCCAGCGAGCCGGACCGCGTGAACCTCGACGAGCAGTACTTC. It is translated as CASEPDRVNLDEQYF. The whole variable domain, filled in from reference TRBV28 and TRBJ2-7, reads DVKVTQSSRYLVKRTGEKVFLECVQDMDHENMFWYRQDPGLGLRLIYFSYDVKMKEKGDIPEGYSVSREKKERFSLILESASTNQTSMYLCASEPDRVNLDEQYFGPGTRLTVT.